This T cell receptor (beta chain) was obtained from a study of T cells after yellow fever vaccination. General observations from the study: Only a minor proportion of clonotypes was detected across both CD4 and CD8 compartments. Reappearance after the booster was observed for most primary-vaccination clones (96% CD4, about 86% CD8).

This clonotype was recorded many times. The antigen remains unidentified. The germline V gene has CDR1 SGHDT and CDR2 YYEEEE. This CDR3 is built from 13 residues. Between the trimmed V and J ends, which lost 2 bases and 5 bases, there was a span of 9 bases. Using its own MiXCR run on the 5' RACE reads, TCRdb lists one record per CDR3 protein. The repertoire holds some 300,000 distinct CDR3 sequences, with around 10% as singletons. The starting material was CD4+ T cells sorted from PBMCs, obtained 5 days after the yellow fever booster vaccination. V and J are TRBV5-6 and TRBJ2-3; D uncertain. The sequence was collected from a man between 18 and 29 years old who received the YFV17D yellow fever vaccine. The CDR3 reads CASSFSRGDTQYF. The CDR3 DNA reads as TGTGCCAGCAGCTTCTCTCGTGGAGATACGCAGTATTTT.